Below are 29 T cell receptor beta chains sequenced from a single sample in a study of regulatory T cells in long-lasting Graves disease. Time point defined: newly diagnosed GD, antithyroid drugs for less than 3 months. The TCR library used RNA extracted from PBMCs. According to the study, TCR beta libraries were built with iRepertoire HTBI primers and CDR3-region Arm-PCR. MiXCR was run by TCRdb on the multiplex PCR reads, yielding one entry per CDR3 protein. The sample has roughly 430,000 distinct CDR3 sequences, about 17% seen once. This sample was shared with a second study, whose subject was T cells in Graves' hyperthyroidism and ophthalmopathy.

Source: peripheral blood mononuclear cells (PBMCs), taken at new diagnosis, from a patient treated with antithyroid drugs. The receptors were sampled from a woman aged 25 to 39 with Graves disease.

There are many counts of this clonotype. V is TRBV6-9 and J is TRBJ2-7; TRBD1 matches 9 bases. Germline trimming cut 4 bases from V and 2 bases from J; bases unmatched to any gene: 12. Germline loops: CDR1 MNHGY, CDR2 SVAAGI. The CDR3 is 17 residues long. The chain's CDR3 is CASSFSTPGQGTYEQYF. The CDR3 region has the DNA TGTGCCAGCAGTTTTTCAACCCCGGGACAGGGAACCTACGAGCAGTACTTC.

This clonotype was counted between two and nine times. This chain connects TRBV6-2 or TRBV6-3 to TRBJ1-1; 7 positions agree with TRBD1. The CDR3 runs 14 residues. Germline V lookup: CDR1 MNHEY, CDR2 SVGEGT. The ends lost 5 bases at V and 11 bases at J; junction bases unmatched: 14. CDR3 loop: CASSDLQGWMDAFF. The CDR3 DNA reads TGTGCCAGCAGTGATCTACAGGGGTGGATGGATGCTTTCTTT.

This clonotype was observed at least ten times. The rearrangement uses TRBV29-1 and TRBJ2-3; 8 bases match TRBD2. The V gene's germline CDR1 is SQVTM and CDR2 ANQGSEA. The J segment lost 5 bases and the V segment lost 4 bases, leaving 8 bases of the junction unmatched. CDR3 size: 14 residues. The CDR3 protein is CSVAPTSEGDTQYF. In DNA, the CDR3 is TGCAGCGTTGCACCGACTAGCGAAGGAGATACGCAGTATTTT.

There are a few counts of this clonotype. This sequence joins TRBV24-1 and TRBJ1-1, with a weak D call TRBD1 (5 bases). Between the trimmed V and J ends, which lost 6 bases and 5 bases, there was a span of 12 bases. The CDR3 sequence is 13 residues long. Germline CDR1 reads KGHDR; CDR2 reads SFDVKD. CDR3 DNA: TGTGCCACCAGTTCAGGGAGCCGGACTGAAGCTTTCTTT. This gives the protein CATSSGSRTEAFF.

In this sample, this clonotype turned up many times. This chain uses TRBV6-2 or TRBV6-3 with TRBJ2-1, with 11 bases that match TRBD2. With 4 bases clipped from V and 1 base from J, the junction kept 3 bases outside the gene matches. CDR3 length equals 16 residues. Germline CDR1 MNHEY, CDR2 SVGEGT. CDR3 sequence: CASSSRLAGSYNEQFF. The CDR3 DNA is TGTGCCAGCAGTTCCCGACTAGCGGGATCCTACAATGAGCAGTTCTTC.

This clonotype was recorded at least ten times. The CDR3 DNA follows: TGCGCCAGCAGCTTGCGGGGACAGACCACCATGAACACTGAAGCTTTCTTT. Translating it yields CASSLRGQTTMNTEAFF. The V and J genes are TRBV5-1 and TRBJ1-1, with 7 bases lining up with TRBD1. Germline assignment: CDR1 SGHRS and CDR2 YFSETQ. V shed 1 base, J shed 0 bases, and the junction held 9 bases outside the gene matches. The CDR3 totals 17 residues.

This clonotype was observed many times. The chain employs TRBV28 and TRBJ2-1, with TRBD2 matching over 10 bases. CDR3 size: 16 residues. V lost 5 bases, J lost 14 bases, and 18 bases stayed unmatched. From germline, CDR1 is MDHEN and CDR2 SYDVKM. The CDR3 region is CASSTRLAGSYLREFF. The CDR3, as DNA: TGTGCCAGCAGTACCCGACTAGCGGGTAGTTATTTGCGGGAGTTCTTC.

This clonotype was observed at least ten times. The chain has TRBV30 and TRBJ1-1, with D possibly being TRBD1 (6 bases). V shed 5 bases and J shed 4 bases, with 14 bases lying between them. The CDR3 runs 13 residues. From germline, CDR1 is GTSNPN and CDR2 SVGIG (reference sequence). Here the CDR3 reads CAWLQGSGTEAFF. CDR3 bases: TGTGCCTGGTTACAGGGATCGGGCACTGAAGCTTTCTTT.

This clonotype was counted at least ten times. This chain links TRBV28 with TRBJ2-1, with D perhaps TRBD1 (6 bases). In germline, CDR1 is MDHEN, CDR2 SYDVKM. With 4 bases removed from V and 6 bases from J, the gap between germline ends came to 16 bases. This CDR3 is built from 15 residues. Here the CDR3 reads CASSSRTVSSNEQFF. CDR3 nucleotides: TGTGCCAGCAGTTCTCGGACAGTAAGCAGCAATGAGCAGTTCTTC.

This clonotype was detected a few times. V gene TRBV19 combines with J gene TRBJ2-1; 8 bases align to TRBD2. J gave up 12 bases and V 3 bases, and 7 bases lay outside the gene matches. CDR1 and CDR2 from the germline V gene are LNHDA and SQIVND (reference sequence). CDR3 length equals 13 residues. In nucleotides, the CDR3 is TGTGCCAGTAGTATCGGGCCCGCGGGGGGGCAGTTCTTC. It yields the protein CASSIGPAGGQFF.

Ten or more counts support this clonotype. V gene TRBV30 combines with J gene TRBJ1-5; unclear D gene. CDR3 length: 14 amino acids. V lost 1 base, J lost 3 bases, and 10 bases lay in between. Per germline, CDR1 GTSNPN and CDR2 SVGIG (reference sequence). The CDR3: CAWSGPYPNQPQHF. As DNA, the CDR3 is TGTGCCTGGAGTGGGCCTTACCCCAATCAGCCCCAGCATTTT.

This clonotype was observed at least ten times. The chain has TRBV19 and TRBJ2-4, with TRBD2 matching over 9 bases. CDR3 length: 19 residues. Looked up from germline, CDR1 is LNHDA and CDR2 is SQIVND (reference sequence). Losses at the gene ends were 6 bases for V and 0 bases for J; bases not matched to a gene: 15. The CDR3 spells CASSSVRLAVELAKNIQYF. As DNA, the CDR3 is TGTGCCAGTAGCAGTGTTCGACTAGCGGTGGAGCTAGCCAAAAACATTCAGTACTTC.

This clonotype turned up a few times. This chain links TRBV7-2 with TRBJ2-5; D ambiguous. The CDR3 covers 16 residues. V was cut by 0 bases and J by 4 bases, with 15 bases left in between. Germline CDR1 SGHTA, CDR2 FQGNSA. This CDR3 reads CASSLALDSRSETQYF. The CDR3 DNA reads as TGTGCCAGCAGCTTAGCGCTCGATAGTCGGTCAGAGACCCAGTACTTC.

This clonotype was observed at least ten times. V gene TRBV28 combines with J gene TRBJ2-7, with 8 bases aligning to TRBD2. The junction had 8 bases not matched to a gene; V was cut back by 7 bases and J by 0 bases. Germline CDR1 is MDHEN and CDR2 is SYDVKM. The CDR3 spans 15 residues. The CDR3 region is CASTPPGLDSYEQYF. The CDR3 nucleotides read TGTGCCAGCACCCCCCCGGGACTAGACTCCTACGAGCAGTACTTC. The full variable domain, rest sourced from reference TRBV28 and TRBJ2-7, is DVKVTQSSRYLVKRTGEKVFLECVQDMDHENMFWYRQDPGLGLRLIYFSYDVKMKEKGDIPEGYSVSREKKERFSLILESASTNQTSMYLCASTPPGLDSYEQYFGPGTRLTVT.

There are a few counts of this clonotype. This chain links TRBV20-1 with TRBJ2-5; D is possibly TRBD1 (5 bases). Trimming left V 7 bases short and J 0 bases short, with 15 bases between. This CDR3 is built from 14 residues. Germline V lookup: CDR1 DFQATT, CDR2 SNEGSKA (reference sequence). Here the CDR3 DNA reads TGCAGTGGGGGCCCGGACGGAGACCAAGAGACCCAGTACTTC. Translation gives CSGGPDGDQETQYF.

The table lists this clonotype with many counts. The V gene is TRBV6-1, the J gene TRBJ1-5; TRBD1 matches 9 bases. Germline lookup yields CDR1 MNHNS and CDR2 SASEGT. The V segment lost 6 bases and the J segment 3 bases; nucleotides outside the gene matches: 12. CDR3 length equals 17 residues. The CDR3 DNA sequence: TGTGCCAGCAGCCACCTGGGGACAGGGCGCTTCAATCAGCCCCAGCATTTT. Protein product: CASSHLGTGRFNQPQHF.

This clonotype was picked up many times. This chain connects TRBV7-9 to TRBJ2-7; 11 positions match TRBD1. Germline CDR1 reads SEHNR; CDR2 reads FQNEAQ (reference sequence). The trim removed 5 bases at V and 2 bases at J, leaving 2 bases unmatched. This CDR3 comprises 14 residues. The CDR3 coding sequence is TGTGCCAGCAGCCGGGGACAGGGGGCCTACGAGCAGTACTTC. Its protein product is CASSRGQGAYEQYF.

This chain connects TRBV10-3 to TRBJ1-2, with 11 bases aligning to TRBD1. Germline V CDR1 and CDR2: ENHRY, SYGVKD. With 4 bases clipped from V and 3 bases from J, the junction kept 7 bases outside the gene matches. This CDR3 has 16 amino acids. CDR3 sequence (DNA): TGTGCCATCAGTGTGGGACAGGGGGTGGATTACTATGGCTACACCTTC. Translating gives CAISVGQGVDYYGYTF.

On this clonotype: It is likely a read error: a sequence one base away is far more abundant. The V call is TRBV3-1, the J call TRBJ2-3; D remains unclear. The J call may be faulty, since TRBJ2-1 better matches the DNA end. The CDR3 spans 14 residues. The germline gives CDR1 LGHDT, CDR2 YNNKEL (reference sequence). This chain's CDR3 is CASSQEPAYNEQFF. The CDR3 coding sequence is TGTGCCAGCAGCCAAGAGCCTGCCTACAATGAGCAGTTCTTC.

V usage is TRBV5-1 and J usage is TRBJ1-2; D is perhaps TRBD1 (6 bases). CDR1 SGHRS and CDR2 YFSETQ come from the germline V gene. V was shortened by 4 bases and J by 5 bases, with 12 bases between the two germline ends. This CDR3 region has 13 residues. For the CDR3, the DNA is TGCGCCAGCAGCCTCCCAGGGGCGTATGGCTACACCTTC. Amino acids: CASSLPGAYGYTF.

This clonotype was seen ten or more times. The chain links TRBV30 to TRBJ2-1; the match to TRBD2 covers 10 bases. Trimming took 2 bases from V and 4 from J; bases not matched to a gene: 2. CDR3 size: 14 residues. Germline CDR1 is GTSNPN and CDR2 is SVGIG (reference sequence). CDR3 sequence reads: CAWSRTSGYNEQFF. CDR3 DNA: TGTGCCTGGAGTCGGACTAGCGGATACAATGAGCAGTTCTTC. Based on the CDR3 plus reference TRBV30 and TRBJ2-1, the full variable domain is SQTIHQWPATLVQPVGSPLSLECTVEGTSNPNLYWYRQAAGRGLQLLFYSVGIGQISSEVPQNLSASRPQDRQFILSSKKLLLSDSGFYLCAWSRTSGYNEQFFGPGTRLTVL.

In this sample, this clonotype turned up a few times. The chain is built from TRBV2 and TRBJ2-2; the match to TRBD2 covers 10 bases. This CDR3 spans 15 amino acids. Per the germline V gene, CDR1 is SNHLY and CDR2 is FYNNEI. Unmatched junction bases numbered 8, after V lost 6 bases and J lost 7 bases. The CDR3 reads CASRLLAGNVGELFF. The CDR3 DNA is TGTGCCAGCAGGTTACTAGCGGGGAATGTCGGGGAGCTGTTTTTT.

This clonotype was counted ten times or more. This chain joins TRBV7-9 and TRBJ1-1; tentative D call: TRBD1 (5 bases). This CDR3 region has 12 residues. Deletions cut 1 base from V and 11 bases from J, with 11 bases between. CDR1 and CDR2 from the germline V gene are SEHNR and FQNEAQ (reference sequence). CDR3: CASSLERGMAFF. In DNA form, the CDR3 reads TGTGCCAGCAGCTTAGAGCGGGGGATGGCTTTCTTT.

The rearrangement uses TRBV11-2 and TRBJ2-7; 11 bases match TRBD2. Per germline, CDR1 SGHAT and CDR2 FQNNGV. This CDR3 contains 15 residues. The J segment lost 3 bases and the V segment lost 7 bases, leaving 8 bases of the junction unmatched. CDR3 in amino acids: CASKGPGTSGYEQYF. The DNA of the CDR3 is TGTGCCAGCAAGGGTCCCGGGACTAGCGGCTACGAGCAGTACTTC.

About this clonotype: Since no conserved phenylalanine or tryptophan closes the CDR3, a read error is the likely cause. The rearrangement joins TRBV28 to TRBJ2-2; D is uncertain. The CDR3 has 11 amino acids. Germline V gives CDR1 MDHEN, CDR2 SYDVKM. Trimming cost V 2 bases and J 11 bases, with 6 bases left between them. DNA for the CDR3: TGTGCCAGCAGTTTAGTCGGAGAGCTGTTTTTA. This translates into CASSLVGELFL.

The rearrangement uses TRBV14 and TRBJ2-1; 12 positions match TRBD2. J was trimmed by 9 bases and V by 4 bases; bases with no gene match: 4. Per the germline V gene, CDR1 is SGHDN and CDR2 is FVKESK. The CDR3 loop spans 14 amino acids. In DNA, the CDR3 is TGTGCCAGCAGCCGGGAACTAGCGGGGGGTGAGCAGTTCTTC. Translated, it gives CASSRELAGGEQFF.

This clonotype was picked up one time. This probably arose from a read error, given a far larger clone one base away. J is TRBJ2-1 and V is TRBV7-8; D possibly corresponds to TRBD2 (5 bases). V was pared by 5 bases and J by 5 bases, with 13 bases between. The CDR3 is 14 residues long. Germline V gene lookup returns CDR1 SGHVS and CDR2 FQNEAQ. Here the CDR3 reads CASSVLGVHNEQFF. In nucleotides, the CDR3 is TGTGCCAGCAGCGTATTGGGAGTCCACAATGAGCAGTTCTTC.

This clonotype was detected ten times or more. The chain joins TRBV12-3 or TRBV12-4 to TRBJ2-5; 8 bases map to TRBD1. V dropped 6 bases and J dropped 5; count of bases not matched to a gene: 14. The CDR3 has 16 amino acids. The CDR3 is CASSRGTGESRETQYF. CDR3 coding DNA: TGTGCCAGCAGCCGCGGGACAGGCGAAAGTAGGGAGACCCAGTACTTC.

This clonotype came up many times. J is TRBJ2-3 and V is TRBV20-1; 8 nucleotides match TRBD2. The CDR3 extends over 16 amino acids. CDR1 and CDR2 (germline): DFQATT, SNEGSKA (reference sequence). Trimming cost V 3 bases and J 2 bases; bases outside gene matches: 10. In DNA form, the CDR3 reads TGCAGTGCTAGCGGGTTTGCGGGAGGCCCCACAGATACGCAGTATTTT. Translation: CSASGFAGGPTDTQYF.